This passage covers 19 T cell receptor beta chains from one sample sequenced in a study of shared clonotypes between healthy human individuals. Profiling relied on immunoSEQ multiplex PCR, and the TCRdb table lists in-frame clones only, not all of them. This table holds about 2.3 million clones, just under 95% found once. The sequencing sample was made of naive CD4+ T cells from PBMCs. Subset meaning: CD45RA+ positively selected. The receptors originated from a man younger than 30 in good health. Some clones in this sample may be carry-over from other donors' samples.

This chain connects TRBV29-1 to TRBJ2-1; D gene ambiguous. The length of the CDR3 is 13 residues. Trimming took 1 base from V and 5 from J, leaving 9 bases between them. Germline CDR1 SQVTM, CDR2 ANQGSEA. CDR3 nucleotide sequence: TGCAGCGTTGAAGGCTATAAAGACAATGAGCAGTTCTTC. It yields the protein CSVEGYKDNEQFF.

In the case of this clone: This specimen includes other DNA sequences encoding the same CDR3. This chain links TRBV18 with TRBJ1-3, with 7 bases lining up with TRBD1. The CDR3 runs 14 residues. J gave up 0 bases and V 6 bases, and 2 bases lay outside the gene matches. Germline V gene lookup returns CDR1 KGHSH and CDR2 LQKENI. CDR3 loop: CASSRDSSGNTIYF. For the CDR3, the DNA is TGTGCCAGCTCGCGGGACAGCTCTGGAAACACCATATATTTT.

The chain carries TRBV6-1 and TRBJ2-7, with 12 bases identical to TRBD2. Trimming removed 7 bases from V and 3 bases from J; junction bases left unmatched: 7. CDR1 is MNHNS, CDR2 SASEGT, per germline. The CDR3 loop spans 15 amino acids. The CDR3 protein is CASTRGLAGIYEQYF. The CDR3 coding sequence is TGTGCCAGCACTCGCGGACTAGCGGGAATCTACGAGCAGTACTTC.

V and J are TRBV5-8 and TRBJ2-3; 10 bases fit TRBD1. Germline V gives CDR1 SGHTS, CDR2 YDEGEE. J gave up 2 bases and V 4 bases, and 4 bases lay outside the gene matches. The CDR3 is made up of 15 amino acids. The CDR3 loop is CASSRTGGSTDTQYF. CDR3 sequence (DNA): TGTGCCAGCAGCCGGACAGGGGGGTCCACAGATACGCAGTATTTT. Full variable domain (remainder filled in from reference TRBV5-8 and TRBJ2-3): EAGVTQSPTHLIKTRGQQATLRCSPISGHTSVYWYQQALGLGLQFLLWYDEGEERNRGNFPPRFSGRQFPNYSSELNVNALELEDSALYLCASSRTGGSTDTQYFGPGTRLTVL.

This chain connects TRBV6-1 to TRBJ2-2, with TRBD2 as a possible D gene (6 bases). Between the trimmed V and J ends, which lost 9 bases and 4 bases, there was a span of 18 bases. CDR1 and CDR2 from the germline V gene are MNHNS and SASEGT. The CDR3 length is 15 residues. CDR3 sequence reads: CASTSSPEGTGELFF. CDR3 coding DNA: TGTGCCAGTACGTCGTCCCCGGAGGGCACCGGGGAGCTGTTTTTT.

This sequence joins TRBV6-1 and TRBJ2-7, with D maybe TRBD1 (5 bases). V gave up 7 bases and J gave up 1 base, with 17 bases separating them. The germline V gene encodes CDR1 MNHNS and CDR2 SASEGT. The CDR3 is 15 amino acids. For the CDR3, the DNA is TGTGCCAGCATCCACCGGGCAGGGTCGTCCTACGAGCAGTACTTC. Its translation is CASIHRAGSSYEQYF.

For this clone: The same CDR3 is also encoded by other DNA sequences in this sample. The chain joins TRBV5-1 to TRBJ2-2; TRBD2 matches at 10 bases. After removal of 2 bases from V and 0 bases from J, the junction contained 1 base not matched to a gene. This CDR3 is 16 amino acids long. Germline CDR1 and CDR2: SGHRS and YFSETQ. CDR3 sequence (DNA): TGCGCCAGCAGCTTACTAGCGGGATCGAACACCGGGGAGCTGTTTTTT. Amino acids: CASSLLAGSNTGELFF.

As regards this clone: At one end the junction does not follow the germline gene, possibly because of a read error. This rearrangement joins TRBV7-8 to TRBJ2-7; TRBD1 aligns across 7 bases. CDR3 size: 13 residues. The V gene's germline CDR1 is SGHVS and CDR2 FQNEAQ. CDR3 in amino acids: CASCLGQSYEQYF. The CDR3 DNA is TGTGCCAGCTGCTTGGGACAGTCCTACGAGCAGTACTTC. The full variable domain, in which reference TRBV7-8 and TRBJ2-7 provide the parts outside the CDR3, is GAGVSQSPRYKVAKRGQDVALRCDPISGHVSLFWYQQALGQGPEFLTYFQNEAQLDKSGLPSDRFFAERPEGSVSTLKIQRTQQEDSAVYLCASCLGQSYEQYFGPGTRLTVT.

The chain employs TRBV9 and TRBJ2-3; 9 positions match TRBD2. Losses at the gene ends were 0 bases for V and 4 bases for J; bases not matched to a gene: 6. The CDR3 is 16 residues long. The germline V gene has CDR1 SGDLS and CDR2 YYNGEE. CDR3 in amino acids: CASSVGGGRASDTQYF. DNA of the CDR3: TGTGCCAGCAGCGTAGGCGGCGGGAGGGCCTCAGATACGCAGTATTTT.

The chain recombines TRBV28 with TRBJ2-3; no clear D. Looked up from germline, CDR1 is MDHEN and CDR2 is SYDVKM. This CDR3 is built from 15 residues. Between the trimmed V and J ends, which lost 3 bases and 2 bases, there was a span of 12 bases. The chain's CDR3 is CASSFASANTDTQYF. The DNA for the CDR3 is TGTGCCAGCAGTTTTGCAAGCGCCAACACAGATACGCAGTATTTT. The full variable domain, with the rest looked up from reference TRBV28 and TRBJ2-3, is DVKVTQSSRYLVKRTGEKVFLECVQDMDHENMFWYRQDPGLGLRLIYFSYDVKMKEKGDIPEGYSVSREKKERFSLILESASTNQTSMYLCASSFASANTDTQYFGPGTRLTVL.

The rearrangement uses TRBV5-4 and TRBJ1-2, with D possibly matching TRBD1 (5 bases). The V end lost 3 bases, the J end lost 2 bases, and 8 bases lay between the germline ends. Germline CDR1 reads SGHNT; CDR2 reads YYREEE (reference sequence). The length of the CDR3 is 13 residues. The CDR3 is CASSSDTNYGYTF. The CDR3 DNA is TGTGCCAGCAGCTCGGACACGAACTATGGCTACACCTTC.

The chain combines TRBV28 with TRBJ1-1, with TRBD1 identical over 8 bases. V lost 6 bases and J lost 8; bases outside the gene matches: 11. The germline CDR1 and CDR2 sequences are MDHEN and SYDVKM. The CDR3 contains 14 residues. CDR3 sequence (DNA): TGTGCCAGCAGCCTGAGACAGGGGCGGGCAGAAGCTTTCTTT. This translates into CASSLRQGRAEAFF.

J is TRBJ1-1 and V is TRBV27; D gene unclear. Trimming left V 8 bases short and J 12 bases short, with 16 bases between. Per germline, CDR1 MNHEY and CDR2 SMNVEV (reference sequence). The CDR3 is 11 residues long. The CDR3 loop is CASGGGYSSFF. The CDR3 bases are TGTGCCAGCGGAGGAGGGTATTCTTCTTTCTTT.

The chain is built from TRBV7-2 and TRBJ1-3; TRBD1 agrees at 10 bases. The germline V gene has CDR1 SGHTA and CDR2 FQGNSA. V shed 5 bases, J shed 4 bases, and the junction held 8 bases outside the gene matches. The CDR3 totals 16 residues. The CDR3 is CASSIDRGLRGNTIYF. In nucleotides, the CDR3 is TGTGCCAGCAGCATAGACAGGGGGCTAAGAGGAAACACCATATATTTT.

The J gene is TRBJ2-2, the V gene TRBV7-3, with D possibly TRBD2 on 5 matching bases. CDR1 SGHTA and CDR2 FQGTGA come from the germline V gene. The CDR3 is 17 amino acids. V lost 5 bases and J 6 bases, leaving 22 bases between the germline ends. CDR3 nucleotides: TGTGCCAGCAGCCCCCGGGAAGGTAAGTCGAGGGCCGGGGAGCTGTTTTTT. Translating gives CASSPREGKSRAGELFF.

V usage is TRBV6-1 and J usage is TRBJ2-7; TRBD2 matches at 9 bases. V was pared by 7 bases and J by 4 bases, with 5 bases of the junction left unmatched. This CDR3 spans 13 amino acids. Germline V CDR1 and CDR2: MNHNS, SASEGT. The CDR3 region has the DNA TGTGCCAGCAATGGCGGGAGGGGGTACGAGCAGTACTTC. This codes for CASNGGRGYEQYF.

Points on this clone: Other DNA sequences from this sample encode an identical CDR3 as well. The CDR3 reads CASSPQGNEQFF. The CDR3 coding sequence is TGCGCCAGCAGCCCACAGGGAAATGAGCAGTTCTTC. The J gene is TRBJ2-1, the V gene TRBV5-1, with D possibly being TRBD1 (6 bases). The CDR3 is 12 residues long. CDR1 SGHRS and CDR2 YFSETQ come from the germline V gene. Trimming left V 4 bases short and J 7 bases short, with 9 bases between.

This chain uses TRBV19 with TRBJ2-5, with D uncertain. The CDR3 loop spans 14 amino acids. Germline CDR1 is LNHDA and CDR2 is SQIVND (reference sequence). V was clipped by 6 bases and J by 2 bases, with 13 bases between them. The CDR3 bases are TGTGCCAGTAGCCGGACCAAACAGCAAGAGACCCAGTACTTC. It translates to CASSRTKQQETQYF.

CDR3 amino acids: CASRGQGAYNEQFF. DNA for the CDR3: TGCGCCAGCCGGGGACAGGGGGCCTACAATGAGCAGTTCTTC. The chain links TRBV10-1 to TRBJ2-1; TRBD1 matches 11 bases. Germline CDR1 reads WNHNN; CDR2 reads SYGVQD (reference sequence). V lost 8 bases and J lost 2; bases outside the gene matches: 2. The CDR3 spans 14 residues.